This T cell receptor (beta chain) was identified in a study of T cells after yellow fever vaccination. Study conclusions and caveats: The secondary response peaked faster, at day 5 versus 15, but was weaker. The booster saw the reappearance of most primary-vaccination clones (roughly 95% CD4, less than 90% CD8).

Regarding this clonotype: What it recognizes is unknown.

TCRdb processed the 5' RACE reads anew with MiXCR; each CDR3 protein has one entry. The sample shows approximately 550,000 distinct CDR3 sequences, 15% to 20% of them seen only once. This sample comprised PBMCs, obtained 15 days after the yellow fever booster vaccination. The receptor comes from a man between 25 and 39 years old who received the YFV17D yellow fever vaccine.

CDR3 residues: CAWRATGIGTDTQYF. In DNA form, the CDR3 reads TGTGCCTGGAGGGCAACAGGGATTGGCACAGATACGCAGTATTTT. V and J are TRBV30 and TRBJ2-3; maybe TRBD1 (6 bases). The CDR3 is 15 amino acids. Germline V gene data show CDR1 as GTSNPN and CDR2 as SVGIG (reference sequence). Trimming took off 3 bases at V and 1 base at J, with 14 bases between the two ends.